What follows describes a single T cell receptor (beta chain). The antigen is undetermined. A second PCR, run for about 7 to 11 cycles, used a sample-barcoded 5' primer plus a J-beta primer mix. TCRdb redid the calling of the 5' RACE reads with MiXCR, one entry per CDR3 protein. The table shows about 1,500,000 distinct CDR3 sequences, with 28% occurring only once. Every donor gave ten milliliters of peripheral blood. The source of the sample is a study of blood T cells in healthy people across ages. Study conclusions and caveats: Naive and antigen-experienced cells could not be conclusively compared, given unsorted PBMCs.

The germline V gene has CDR1 DFQATT and CDR2 SNEGSKA (reference sequence). The CDR3 is 14 residues long. J was trimmed by 5 bases and V by 6 bases; bases with no gene match: 10. This chain joins TRBV20-1 and TRBJ2-3, with TRBD2 identical over 8 bases. Material for sequencing was blood. This clonotype was obtained from a woman aged 25 to 45 in good health. This CDR3 reads CSASSGRVRDTQYF. Here the CDR3 DNA reads TGCAGTGCGTCCAGCGGGAGAGTGAGAGATACGCAGTATTTT.